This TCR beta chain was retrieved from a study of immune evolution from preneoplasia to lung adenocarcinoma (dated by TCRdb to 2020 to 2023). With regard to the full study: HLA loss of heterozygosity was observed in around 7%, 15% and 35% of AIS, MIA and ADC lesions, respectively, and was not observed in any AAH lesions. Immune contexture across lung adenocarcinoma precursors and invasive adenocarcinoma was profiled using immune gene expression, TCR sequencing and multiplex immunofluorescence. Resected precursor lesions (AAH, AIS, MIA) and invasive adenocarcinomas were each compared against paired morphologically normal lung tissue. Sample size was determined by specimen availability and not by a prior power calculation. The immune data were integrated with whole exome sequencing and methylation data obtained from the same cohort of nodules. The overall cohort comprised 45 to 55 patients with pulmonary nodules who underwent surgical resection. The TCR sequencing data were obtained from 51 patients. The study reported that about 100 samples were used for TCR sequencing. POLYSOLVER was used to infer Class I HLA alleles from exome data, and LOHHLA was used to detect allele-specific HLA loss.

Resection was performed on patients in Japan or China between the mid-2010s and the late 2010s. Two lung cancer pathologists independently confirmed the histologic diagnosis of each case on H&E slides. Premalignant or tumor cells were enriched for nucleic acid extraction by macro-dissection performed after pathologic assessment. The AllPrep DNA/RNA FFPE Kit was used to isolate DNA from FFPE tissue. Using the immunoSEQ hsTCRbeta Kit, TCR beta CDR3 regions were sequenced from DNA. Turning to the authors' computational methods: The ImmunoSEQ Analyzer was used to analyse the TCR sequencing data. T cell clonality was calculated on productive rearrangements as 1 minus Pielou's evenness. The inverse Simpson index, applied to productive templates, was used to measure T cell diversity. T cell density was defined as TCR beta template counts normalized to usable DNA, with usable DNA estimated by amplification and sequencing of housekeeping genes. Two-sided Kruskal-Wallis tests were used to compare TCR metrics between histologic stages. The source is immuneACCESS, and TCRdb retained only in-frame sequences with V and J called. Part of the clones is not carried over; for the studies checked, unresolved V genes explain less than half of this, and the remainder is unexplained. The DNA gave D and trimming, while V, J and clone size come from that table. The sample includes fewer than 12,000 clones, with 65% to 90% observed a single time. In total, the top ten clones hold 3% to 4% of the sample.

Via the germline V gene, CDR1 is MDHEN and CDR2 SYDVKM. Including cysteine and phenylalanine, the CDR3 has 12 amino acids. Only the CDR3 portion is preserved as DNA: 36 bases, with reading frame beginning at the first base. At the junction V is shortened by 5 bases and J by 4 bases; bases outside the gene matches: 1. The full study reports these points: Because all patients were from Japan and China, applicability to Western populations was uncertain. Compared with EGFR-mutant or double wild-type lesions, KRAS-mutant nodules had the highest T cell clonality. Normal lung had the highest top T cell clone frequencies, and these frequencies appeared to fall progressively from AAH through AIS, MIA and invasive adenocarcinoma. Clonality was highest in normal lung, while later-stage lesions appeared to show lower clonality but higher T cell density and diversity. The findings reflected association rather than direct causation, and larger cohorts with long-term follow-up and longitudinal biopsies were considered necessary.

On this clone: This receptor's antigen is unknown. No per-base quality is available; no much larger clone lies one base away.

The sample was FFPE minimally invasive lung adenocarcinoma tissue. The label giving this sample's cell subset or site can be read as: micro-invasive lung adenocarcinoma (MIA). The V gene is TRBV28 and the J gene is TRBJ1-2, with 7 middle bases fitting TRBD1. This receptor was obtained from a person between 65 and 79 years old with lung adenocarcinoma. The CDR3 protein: CASSTGVYGYTF. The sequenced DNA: TGTGCCAGCAGTACAGGGGTCTATGGCTACACCTTC.